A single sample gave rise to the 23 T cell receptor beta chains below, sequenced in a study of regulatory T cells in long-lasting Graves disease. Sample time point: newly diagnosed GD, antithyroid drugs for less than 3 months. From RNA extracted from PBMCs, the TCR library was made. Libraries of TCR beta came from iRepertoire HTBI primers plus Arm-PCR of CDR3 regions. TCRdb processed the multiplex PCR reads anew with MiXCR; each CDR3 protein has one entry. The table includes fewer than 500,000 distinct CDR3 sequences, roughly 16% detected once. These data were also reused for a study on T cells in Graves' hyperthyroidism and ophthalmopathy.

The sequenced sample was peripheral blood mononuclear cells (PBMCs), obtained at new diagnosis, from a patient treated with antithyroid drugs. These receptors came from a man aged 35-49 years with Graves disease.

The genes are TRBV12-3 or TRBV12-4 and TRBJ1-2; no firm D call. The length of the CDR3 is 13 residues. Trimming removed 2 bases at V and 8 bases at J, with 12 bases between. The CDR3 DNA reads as TGTGCCAGCAGTTTAAGGCGGATGGGAGGCTACACCTTC. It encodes CASSLRRMGGYTF.

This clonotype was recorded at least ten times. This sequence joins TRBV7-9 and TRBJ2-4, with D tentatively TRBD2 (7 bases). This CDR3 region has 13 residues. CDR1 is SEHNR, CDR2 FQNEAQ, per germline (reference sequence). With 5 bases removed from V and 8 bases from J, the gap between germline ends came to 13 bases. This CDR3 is CASSRGEGDIQYF. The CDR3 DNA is TGTGCCAGCAGCAGAGGGGAGGGGGACATTCAGTACTTC.

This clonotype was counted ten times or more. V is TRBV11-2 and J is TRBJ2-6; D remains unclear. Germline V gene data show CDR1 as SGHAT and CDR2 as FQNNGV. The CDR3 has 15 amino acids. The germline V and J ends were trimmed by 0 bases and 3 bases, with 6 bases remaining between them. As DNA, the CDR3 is TGTGCCAGCAGCTTAGATACCAGTGGGGCCAACGTCCTGACTTTC. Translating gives CASSLDTSGANVLTF.

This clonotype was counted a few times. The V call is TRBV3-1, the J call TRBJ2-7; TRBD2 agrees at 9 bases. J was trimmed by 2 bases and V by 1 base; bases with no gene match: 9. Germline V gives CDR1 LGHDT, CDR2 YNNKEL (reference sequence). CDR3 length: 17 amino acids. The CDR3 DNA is TGTGCCAGCAGCCAAGGACTAGCGGAGTTCCCCGCCTACGAGCAGTACTTC. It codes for CASSQGLAEFPAYEQYF.

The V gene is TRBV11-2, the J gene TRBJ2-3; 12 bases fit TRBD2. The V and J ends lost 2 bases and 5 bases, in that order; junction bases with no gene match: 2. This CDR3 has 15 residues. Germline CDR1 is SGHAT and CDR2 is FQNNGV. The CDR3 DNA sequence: TGTGCCAGCAGCTTAATACTAGCGGGAGGAGATACGCAGTATTTT. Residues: CASSLILAGGDTQYF. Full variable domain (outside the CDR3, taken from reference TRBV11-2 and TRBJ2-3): EAGVAQSPRYKIIEKRQSVAFWCNPISGHATLYWYQQILGQGPKLLIQFQNNGVVDDSQLPKDRFSAERLKGVDSTLKIQPAKLEDSAVYLCASSLILAGGDTQYFGPGTRLTVL.

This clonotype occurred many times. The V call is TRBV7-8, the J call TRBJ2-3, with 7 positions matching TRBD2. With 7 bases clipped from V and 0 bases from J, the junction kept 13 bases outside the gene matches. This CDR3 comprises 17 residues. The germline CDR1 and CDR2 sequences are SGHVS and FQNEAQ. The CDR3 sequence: CASKSGRLRSSTDTQYF. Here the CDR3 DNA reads TGTGCCAGCAAATCCGGGAGGTTACGAAGTAGCACAGATACGCAGTATTTT.

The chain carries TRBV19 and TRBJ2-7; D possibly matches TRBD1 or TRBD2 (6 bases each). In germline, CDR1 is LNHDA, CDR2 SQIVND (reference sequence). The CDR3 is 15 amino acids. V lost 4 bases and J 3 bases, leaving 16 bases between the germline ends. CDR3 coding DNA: TGTGCCAGTAGTAGAAGGGGGGAAGGTATCTACGAGCAGTACTTC. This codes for CASSRRGEGIYEQYF.

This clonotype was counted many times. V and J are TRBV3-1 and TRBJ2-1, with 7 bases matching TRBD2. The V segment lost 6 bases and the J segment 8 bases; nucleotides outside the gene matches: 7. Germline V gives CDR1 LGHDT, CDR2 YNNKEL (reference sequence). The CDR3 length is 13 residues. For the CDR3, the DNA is TGTGCCAGCAGTCTTAGCGGGCGCTATGAGCAGTTCTTC. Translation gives CASSLSGRYEQFF.

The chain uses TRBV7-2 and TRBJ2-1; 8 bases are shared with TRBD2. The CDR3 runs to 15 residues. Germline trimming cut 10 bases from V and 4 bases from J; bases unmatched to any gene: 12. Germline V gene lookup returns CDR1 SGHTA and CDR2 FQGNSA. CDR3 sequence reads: CATREAGGRYNEQFF. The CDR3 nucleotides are TGTGCCACCCGAGAGGCGGGAGGCAGGTACAATGAGCAGTTCTTC.

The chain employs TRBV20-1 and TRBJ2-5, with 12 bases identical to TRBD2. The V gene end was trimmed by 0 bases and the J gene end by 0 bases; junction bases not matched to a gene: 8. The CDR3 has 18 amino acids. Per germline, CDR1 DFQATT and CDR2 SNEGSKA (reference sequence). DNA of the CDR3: TGCAGTGCTAGAGATAGGGGGACTAGCGGGCGCTACCAAGAGACCCAGTACTTC. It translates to CSARDRGTSGRYQETQYF.

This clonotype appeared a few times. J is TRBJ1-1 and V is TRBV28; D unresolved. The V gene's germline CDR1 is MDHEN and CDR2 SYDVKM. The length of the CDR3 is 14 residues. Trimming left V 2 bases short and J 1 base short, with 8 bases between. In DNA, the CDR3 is TGTGCCAGCAGTTTAATGGCTTCGAACACTGAAGCTTTCTTT. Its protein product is CASSLMASNTEAFF.

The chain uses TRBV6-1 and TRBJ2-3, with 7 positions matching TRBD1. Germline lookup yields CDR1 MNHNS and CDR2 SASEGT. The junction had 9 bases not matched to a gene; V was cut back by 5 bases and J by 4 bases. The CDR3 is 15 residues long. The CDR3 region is CASSPAGGSPDTQYF. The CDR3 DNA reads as TGTGCCAGCAGTCCGGCAGGGGGTAGCCCAGATACGCAGTATTTT.

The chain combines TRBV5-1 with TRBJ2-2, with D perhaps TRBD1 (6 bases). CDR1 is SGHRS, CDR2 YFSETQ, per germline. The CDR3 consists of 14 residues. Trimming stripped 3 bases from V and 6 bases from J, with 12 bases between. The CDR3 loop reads CASSWLNRAGELFF. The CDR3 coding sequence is TGCGCCAGCAGCTGGCTAAACAGGGCCGGGGAGCTGTTTTTT.

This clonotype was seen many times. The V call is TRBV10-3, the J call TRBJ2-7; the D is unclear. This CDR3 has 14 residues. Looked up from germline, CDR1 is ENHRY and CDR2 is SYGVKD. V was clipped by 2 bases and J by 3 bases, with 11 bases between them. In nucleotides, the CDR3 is TGTGCCATCAGTGAGACCAGCGTCGACTACGAGCAGTACTTC. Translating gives CAISETSVDYEQYF.

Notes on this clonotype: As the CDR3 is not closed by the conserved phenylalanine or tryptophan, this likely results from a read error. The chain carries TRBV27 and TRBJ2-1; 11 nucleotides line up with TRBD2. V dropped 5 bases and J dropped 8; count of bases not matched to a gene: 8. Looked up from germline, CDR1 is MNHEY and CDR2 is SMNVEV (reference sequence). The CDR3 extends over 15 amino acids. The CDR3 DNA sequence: TGTGCCAGCAGTCTACTAGCGGGAGTTATCGATGAGCAGTTCTCC. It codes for CASSLLAGVIDEQFS.

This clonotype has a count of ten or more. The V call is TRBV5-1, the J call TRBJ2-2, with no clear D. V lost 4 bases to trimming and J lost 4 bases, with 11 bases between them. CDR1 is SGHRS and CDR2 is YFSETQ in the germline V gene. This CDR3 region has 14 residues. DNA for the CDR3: TGCGCCAGCAGCCCTATAAAGATCACCGGGGAGCTGTTTTTT. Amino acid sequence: CASSPIKITGELFF.

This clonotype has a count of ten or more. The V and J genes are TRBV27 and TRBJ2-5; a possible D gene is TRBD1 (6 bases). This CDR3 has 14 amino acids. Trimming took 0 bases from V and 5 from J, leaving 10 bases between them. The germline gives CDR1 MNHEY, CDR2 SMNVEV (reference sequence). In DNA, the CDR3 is TGTGCCAGCAGTTTATCTCAGGGGTCTGAGACCCAGTACTTC. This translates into CASSLSQGSETQYF.

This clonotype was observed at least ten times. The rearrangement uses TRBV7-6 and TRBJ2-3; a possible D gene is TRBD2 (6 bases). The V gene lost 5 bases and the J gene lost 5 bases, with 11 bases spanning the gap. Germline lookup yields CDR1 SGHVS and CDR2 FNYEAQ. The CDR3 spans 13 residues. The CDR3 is CASSGTSLDTQYF. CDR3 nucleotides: TGTGCCAGCAGCGGCACTAGCTTAGATACGCAGTATTTT. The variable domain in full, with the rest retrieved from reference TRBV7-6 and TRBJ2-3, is GAGVSQSPRYKVTKRGQDVALRCDPISGHVSLYWYRQALGQGPEFLTYFNYEAQQDKSGLPNDRFSAERPEGSISTLTIQRTEQRDSAMYRCASSGTSLDTQYFGPGTRLTVL.

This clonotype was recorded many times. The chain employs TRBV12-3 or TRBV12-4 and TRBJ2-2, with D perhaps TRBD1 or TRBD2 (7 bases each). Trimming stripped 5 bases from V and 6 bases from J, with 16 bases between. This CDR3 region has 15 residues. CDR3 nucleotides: TGTGCCAGCAGTCCTAGACAGGGAGGGGCCGGGGAGCTGTTTTTT. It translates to CASSPRQGGAGELFF.

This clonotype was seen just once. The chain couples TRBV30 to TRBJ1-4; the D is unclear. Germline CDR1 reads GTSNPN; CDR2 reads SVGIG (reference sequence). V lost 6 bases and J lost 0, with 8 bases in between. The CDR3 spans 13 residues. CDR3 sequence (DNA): TGTGCCTGTATCCCTGCAACTAATGAAAAACTGTTTTTT. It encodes CACIPATNEKLFF.

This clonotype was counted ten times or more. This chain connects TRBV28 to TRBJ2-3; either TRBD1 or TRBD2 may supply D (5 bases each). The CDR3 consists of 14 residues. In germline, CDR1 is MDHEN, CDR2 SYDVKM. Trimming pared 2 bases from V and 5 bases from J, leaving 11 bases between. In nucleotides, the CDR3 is TGTGCCAGCAGTTTAGGGGACGAGAGAGATACGCAGTATTTT. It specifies CASSLGDERDTQYF.

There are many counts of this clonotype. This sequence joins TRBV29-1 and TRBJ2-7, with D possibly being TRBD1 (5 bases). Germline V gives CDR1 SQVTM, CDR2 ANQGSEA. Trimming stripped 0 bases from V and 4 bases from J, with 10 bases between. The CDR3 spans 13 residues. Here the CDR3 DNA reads TGCAGCGTTGAAGACAGGGTTCAGTACGAGCAGTACTTC. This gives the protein CSVEDRVQYEQYF.

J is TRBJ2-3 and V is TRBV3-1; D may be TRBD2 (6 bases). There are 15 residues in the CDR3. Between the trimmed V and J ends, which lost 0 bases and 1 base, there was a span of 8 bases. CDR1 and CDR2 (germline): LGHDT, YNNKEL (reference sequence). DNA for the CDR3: TGTGCCAGCAGCCAAGACGGGAGACGCACAGATACGCAGTATTTT. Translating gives CASSQDGRRTDTQYF.